The clone carrying this TCR beta chain was seen a single time. Its matching antigen is unknown. This sample stems from a study of metastatic and nonmetastatic thyroid tumors. Study context: Repertoires of blood and of tissue (tumor or nodule) from malignant and benign thyroid patients were compared.

TCRdb re-called clones via MiXCR from the PCR reads. Here the sample spans 25,000 to 35,000 clones, under 30% being singletons. Study results and caveats: As reported, TCR beta diversity in blood and tumor was significantly higher in malignant thyroid tumors than in benign nodules.

With 0 bases removed from V and 9 bases from J, the gap between germline ends came to 15 bases. Germline lookup yields CDR1 DFQATT and CDR2 SNEGSKA (reference sequence). The CDR3 loop spans 14 amino acids. Each patient went into thyroid surgery without having received any treatment. The chain uses TRBV20-1 and TRBJ2-1, with D hard to call. Material: blood. The receptor was isolated from a female donor with papillary thyroid cancer or a benign thyroid nodule (not recorded which). Some clones in this sample may be carry-over from other donors' samples. The CDR3 is CSARDHAAGSEQFF. CDR3 DNA: TGCAGTGCTAGAGATCACGCGGCAGGATCTGAGCAGTTCTTC.